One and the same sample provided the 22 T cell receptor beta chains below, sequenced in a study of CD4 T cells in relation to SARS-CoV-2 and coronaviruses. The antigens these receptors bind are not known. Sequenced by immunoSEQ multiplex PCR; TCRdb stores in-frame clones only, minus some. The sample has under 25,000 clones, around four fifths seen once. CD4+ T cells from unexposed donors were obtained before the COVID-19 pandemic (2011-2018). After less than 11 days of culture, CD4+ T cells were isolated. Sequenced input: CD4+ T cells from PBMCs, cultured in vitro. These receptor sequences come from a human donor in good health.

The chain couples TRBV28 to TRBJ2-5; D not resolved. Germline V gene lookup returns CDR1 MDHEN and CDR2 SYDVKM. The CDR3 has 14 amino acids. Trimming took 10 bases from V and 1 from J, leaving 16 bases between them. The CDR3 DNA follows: TGTGCCACCAGAGTCCCCGGCTTCCAAGAGACCCAGTACTTC. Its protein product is CATRVPGFQETQYF. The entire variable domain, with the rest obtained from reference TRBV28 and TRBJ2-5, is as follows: DVKVTQSSRYLVKRTGEKVFLECVQDMDHENMFWYRQDPGLGLRLIYFSYDVKMKEKGDIPEGYSVSREKKERFSLILESASTNQTSMYLCATRVPGFQETQYFGPGTRLLVL.

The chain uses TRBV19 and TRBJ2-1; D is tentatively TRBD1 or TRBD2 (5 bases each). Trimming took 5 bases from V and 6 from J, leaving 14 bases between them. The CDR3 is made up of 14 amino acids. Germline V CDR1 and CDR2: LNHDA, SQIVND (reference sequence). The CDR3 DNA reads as TGTGCCAGTAGTCCGGGGCGTTCAGTCAATGAGCAGTTCTTC. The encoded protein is CASSPGRSVNEQFF.

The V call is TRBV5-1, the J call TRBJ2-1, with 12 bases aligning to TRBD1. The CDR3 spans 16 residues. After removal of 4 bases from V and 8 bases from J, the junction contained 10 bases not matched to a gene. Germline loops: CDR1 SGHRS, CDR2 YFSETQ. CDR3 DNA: TGCGCCAGCAGCCCCACCCCGGGACAGGGGGCAGATGAGCAGTTCTTC. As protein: CASSPTPGQGADEQFF.

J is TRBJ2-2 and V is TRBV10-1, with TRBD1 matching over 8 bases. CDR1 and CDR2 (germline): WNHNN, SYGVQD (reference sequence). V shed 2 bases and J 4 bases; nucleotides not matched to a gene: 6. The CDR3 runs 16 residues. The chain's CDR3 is CASSEGDRRITGELFF. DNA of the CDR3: TGCGCCAGCAGTGAGGGGGACAGGAGAATCACCGGGGAGCTGTTTTTT.

CDR3 residues: CASSYSGGLSNQPQHF. DNA of the CDR3: TGTGCCAGCAGTTACTCTGGCGGGCTTAGCAATCAGCCCCAGCATTTT. V and J are TRBV6-6 and TRBJ1-5, with unresolved D. CDR1 and CDR2 from the germline V gene are MNHNY and SVGAGI (reference sequence). The CDR3 loop spans 16 amino acids. Trimming cost V 0 bases and J 0 bases, with 9 bases left between them.

The CDR3: CASSLGGLRSGNEQFF. In DNA, the CDR3 is TGTGCCAGCAGCTTGGGGGGGCTGAGGTCCGGCAATGAGCAGTTCTTC. The chain combines TRBV5-5 with TRBJ2-1, with D maybe TRBD1 (6 bases). This CDR3 has 16 amino acids. Germline values: CDR1 SGHKS, CDR2 YYEKEE (reference sequence). The V gene lost 0 bases and the J gene lost 6 bases, with 16 bases spanning the gap.

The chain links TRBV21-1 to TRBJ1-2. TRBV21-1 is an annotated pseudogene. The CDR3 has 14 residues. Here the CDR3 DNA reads TGTGCCAGCAGAATGGGGGCCGGAGGGTATGGCTACACCTTC. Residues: CASRMGAGGYGYTF.

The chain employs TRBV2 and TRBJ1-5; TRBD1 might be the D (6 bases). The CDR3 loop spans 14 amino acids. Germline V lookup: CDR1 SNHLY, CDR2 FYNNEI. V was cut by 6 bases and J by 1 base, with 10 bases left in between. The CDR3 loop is CASRTGHSNQPQHF. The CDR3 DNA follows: TGTGCCAGCAGGACGGGACACAGCAATCAGCCCCAGCATTTT.

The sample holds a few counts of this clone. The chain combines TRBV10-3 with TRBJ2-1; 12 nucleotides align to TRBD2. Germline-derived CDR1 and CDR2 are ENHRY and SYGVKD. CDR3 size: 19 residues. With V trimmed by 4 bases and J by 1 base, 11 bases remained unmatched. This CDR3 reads CAISGGASGRAWSYNEQFF. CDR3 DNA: TGTGCCATCAGTGGGGGAGCTAGCGGGAGGGCCTGGTCCTACAATGAGCAGTTCTTC.

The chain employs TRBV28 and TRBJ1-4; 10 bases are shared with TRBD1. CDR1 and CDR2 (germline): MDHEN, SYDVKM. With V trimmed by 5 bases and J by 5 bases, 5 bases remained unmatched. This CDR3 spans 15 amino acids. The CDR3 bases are TGTGCCAGCAGTACCGGGACAGGGGTGAATGAAAAACTGTTTTTT. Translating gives CASSTGTGVNEKLFF.

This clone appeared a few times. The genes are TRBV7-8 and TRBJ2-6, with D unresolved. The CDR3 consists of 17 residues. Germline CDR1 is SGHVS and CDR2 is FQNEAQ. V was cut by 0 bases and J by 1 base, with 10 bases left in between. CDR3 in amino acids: CASSLATTASGANVLTF. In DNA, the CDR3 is TGTGCCAGCAGCTTAGCCACCACCGCGTCTGGGGCCAACGTCCTGACTTTC.

The CDR3 sequence: CASSQGHPTYEQYF. CDR3 sequence (DNA): TGCGCCAGCAGCCAGGGACATCCAACCTACGAGCAGTACTTC. The rearrangement joins TRBV4-1 to TRBJ2-7; a possible D gene is TRBD1 (6 bases). The CDR3 covers 14 residues. Trimming took off 3 bases at V and 2 bases at J, with 11 bases between the two ends. CDR1 and CDR2 from the germline V gene are MGHRA and YSYEKL.

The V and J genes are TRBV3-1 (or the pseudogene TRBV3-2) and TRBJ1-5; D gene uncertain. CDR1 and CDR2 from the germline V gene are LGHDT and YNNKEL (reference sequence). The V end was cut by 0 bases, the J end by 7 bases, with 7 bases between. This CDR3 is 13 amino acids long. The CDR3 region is CASSQDRGQPQHF. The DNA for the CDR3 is TGTGCCAGCAGCCAAGACAGAGGGCAGCCCCAGCATTTT.

The CDR3 here is CASSLTGTAAYEQYF. For the CDR3, the DNA is TGTGCCAGCAGTTTAACAGGGACAGCCGCCTACGAGCAGTACTTC. The chain has TRBV27 and TRBJ2-7; 7 bases match TRBD1. Per germline, CDR1 MNHEY and CDR2 SMNVEV (reference sequence). After removal of 2 bases from V and 2 bases from J, the junction contained 6 bases not matched to a gene. CDR3 length: 15 residues.

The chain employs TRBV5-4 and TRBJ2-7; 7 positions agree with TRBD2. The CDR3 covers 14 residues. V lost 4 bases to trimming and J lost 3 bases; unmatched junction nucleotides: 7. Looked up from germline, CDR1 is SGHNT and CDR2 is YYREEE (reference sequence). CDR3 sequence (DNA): TGTGCCAGCAGCCCTGGGGGGGGTAACTACGAGCAGTACTTC. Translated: CASSPGGGNYEQYF.

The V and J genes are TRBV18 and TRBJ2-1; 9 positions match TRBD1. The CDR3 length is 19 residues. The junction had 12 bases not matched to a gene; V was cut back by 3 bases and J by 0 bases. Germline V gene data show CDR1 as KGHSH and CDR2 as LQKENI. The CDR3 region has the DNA TGTGCCAGCTCACCGATAGCCCCGGGACAGGGATCCTCCTACAATGAGCAGTTCTTC. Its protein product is CASSPIAPGQGSSYNEQFF.

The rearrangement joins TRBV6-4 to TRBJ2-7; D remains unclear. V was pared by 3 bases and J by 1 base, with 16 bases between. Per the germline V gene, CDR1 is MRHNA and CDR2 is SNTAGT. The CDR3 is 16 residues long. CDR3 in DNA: TGTGCCAGCAGTGAAGTGGCCAGTCAAATGTCCTACGAGCAGTACTTC. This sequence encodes CASSEVASQMSYEQYF.

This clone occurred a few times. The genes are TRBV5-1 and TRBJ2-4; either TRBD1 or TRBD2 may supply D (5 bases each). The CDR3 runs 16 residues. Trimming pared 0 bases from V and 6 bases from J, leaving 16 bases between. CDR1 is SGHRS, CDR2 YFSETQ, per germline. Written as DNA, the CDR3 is TGCGCCAGCAGCTTGGCCGAGTCCCTTGGGGGAAACATTCAGTACTTC. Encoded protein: CASSLAESLGGNIQYF.

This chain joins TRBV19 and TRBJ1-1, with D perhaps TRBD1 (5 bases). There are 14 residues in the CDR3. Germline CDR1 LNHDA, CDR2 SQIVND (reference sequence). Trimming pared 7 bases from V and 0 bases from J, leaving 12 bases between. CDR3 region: CASTDGTMNTEAFF. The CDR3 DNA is TGTGCCAGTACCGATGGGACGATGAACACTGAAGCTTTCTTT.

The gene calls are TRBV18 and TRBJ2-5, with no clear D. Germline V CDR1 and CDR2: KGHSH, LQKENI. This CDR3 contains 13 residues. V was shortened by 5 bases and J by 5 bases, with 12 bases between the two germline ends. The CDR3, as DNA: TGTGCCAGCTCAACAACGGAAGGGGAGACCCAGTACTTC. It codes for CASSTTEGETQYF.

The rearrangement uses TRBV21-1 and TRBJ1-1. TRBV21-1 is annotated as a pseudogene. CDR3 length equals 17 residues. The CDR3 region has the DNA TGTGCCAGCAGCAAAGTGGGAGGGGTGGAGGGGAACACTGAAGCTTTCTTT. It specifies CASSKVGGVEGNTEAFF.

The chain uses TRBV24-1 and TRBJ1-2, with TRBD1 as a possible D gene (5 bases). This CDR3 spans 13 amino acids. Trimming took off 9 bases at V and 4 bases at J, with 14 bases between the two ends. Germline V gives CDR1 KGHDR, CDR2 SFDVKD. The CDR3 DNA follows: TGTGCCACCCAGAACAGGAGTCGCTATGGCTACACCTTC. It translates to CATQNRSRYGYTF.